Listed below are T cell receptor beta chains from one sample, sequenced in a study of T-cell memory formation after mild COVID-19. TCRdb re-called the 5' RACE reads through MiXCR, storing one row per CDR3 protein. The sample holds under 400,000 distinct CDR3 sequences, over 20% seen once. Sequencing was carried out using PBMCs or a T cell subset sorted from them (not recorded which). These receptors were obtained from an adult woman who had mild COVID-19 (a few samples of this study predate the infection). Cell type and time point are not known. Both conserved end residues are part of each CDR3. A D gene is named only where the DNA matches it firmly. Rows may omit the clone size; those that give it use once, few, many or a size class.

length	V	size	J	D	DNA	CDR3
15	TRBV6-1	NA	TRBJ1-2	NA	TGTGCCAGCAGTGAAGTCGGGCTGGGCTCCTATGGCTACACCTTC	CASSEVGLGSYGYTF
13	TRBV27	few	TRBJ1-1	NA	TGTGCCAGCAGACAGAGGTCGTTGGCTGAAGCTTTCTTT	CASRQRSLAEAFF
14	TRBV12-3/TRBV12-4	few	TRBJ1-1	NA	TGTGCCAGCAGTTTAGCAAAAGTGAACACTGAAGCTTTCTTT	CASSLAKVNTEAFF
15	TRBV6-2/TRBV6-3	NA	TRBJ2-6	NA	TGTGCCAGCAGCATGGCCGGGTCTGGGGCCAACGTCCTGACTTTC	CASSMAGSGANVLTF
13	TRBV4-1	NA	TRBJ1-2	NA	TGCGCCAGCAGCCGGACCTCGGACTATGGCTACACCTTC	CASSRTSDYGYTF
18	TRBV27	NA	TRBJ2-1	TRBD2	TGTGCCAGCAGTTCCTTTTTAAGTAGCGGGACGGCTTACAATGAGCAGTTCTTC	CASSSFLSSGTAYNEQFF
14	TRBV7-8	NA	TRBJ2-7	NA	TGTGCCAGCAGGGACCGGGACAATTGGTACGAGCAGTACTTC	CASRDRDNWYEQYF
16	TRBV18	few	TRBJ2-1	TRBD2	TGTGCCAGCTCACCTACCGGGACTAGCATCTACAATGAGCAGTTCTTC	CASSPTGTSIYNEQFF
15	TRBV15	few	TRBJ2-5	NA	TGTGCCACCAGCAGAGATCTGACAGAACAAGAGACCCAGTACTTC	CATSRDLTEQETQYF
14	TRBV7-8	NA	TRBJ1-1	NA	TGTGCCAGCAGCCCTACAGGGAAGGGGACTGAAGCTTTCTTT	CASSPTGKGTEAFF
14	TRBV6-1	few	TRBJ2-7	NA	TGTGCCAGCAGTGCGGCGGACGGGCCCTACGAGCAGTACTTC	CASSAADGPYEQYF
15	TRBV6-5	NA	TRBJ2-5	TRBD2	TGTGCCAGCAGTTACACGGGAGGCTACCTTAAGACCCAGTACTTC	CASSYTGGYLKTQYF
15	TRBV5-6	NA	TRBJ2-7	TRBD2	TGTGCCAGCAGTCGGACTAGCGGGGGGGCCGACGAGCAGTACTTC	CASSRTSGGADEQYF
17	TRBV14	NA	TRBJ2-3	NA	TGTGCCAGCAGCCAAGAGTGGGCGTCTGGGCGCACAGATACGCAGTATTTT	CASSQEWASGRTDTQYF
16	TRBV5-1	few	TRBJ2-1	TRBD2	TGCGCCAGCAGCGCCACTAGCGGGGGGGTGTACAATGAGCAGTTCTTC	CASSATSGGVYNEQFF
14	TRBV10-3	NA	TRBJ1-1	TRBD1	TGTGCCATCAGCCAGACAGGGGATCAGGGTGAAGCTTTCTTT	CAISQTGDQGEAFF
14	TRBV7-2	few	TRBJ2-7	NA	TGTGCCAGCAGCCACCGGGACGGCACCTACGAGCAGTACTTC	CASSHRDGTYEQYF
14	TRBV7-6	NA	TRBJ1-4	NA	TGTGCCAGCAGCTACACGCGGATTAATGAAAAACTGTTTTTT	CASSYTRINEKLFF
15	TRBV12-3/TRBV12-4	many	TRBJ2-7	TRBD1	TGTGCCAGCAGTTTAAGCGGGACAGGGGGCTACGAGCAGTACTTC	CASSLSGTGGYEQYF
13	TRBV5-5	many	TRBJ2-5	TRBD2	TGTGCCAGCAGCTTGTGGGAGGGCGAGACCCAGTACTTC	CASSLWEGETQYF
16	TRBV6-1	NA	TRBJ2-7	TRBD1	TGTGCCAGCAGTGGAGGACAGGGGGGATACTCCTACGAGCAGTACTTC	CASSGGQGGYSYEQYF
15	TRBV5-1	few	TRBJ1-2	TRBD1	TGCGCCAGCAGCTTGGGGACAGGGGGTGGCTATGGCTACACCTTC	CASSLGTGGGYGYTF
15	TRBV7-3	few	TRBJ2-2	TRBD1	TGTGCCAGCAAAGAGGGGACAGGGGGATCCGGGGAGCTGTTTTTT	CASKEGTGGSGELFF
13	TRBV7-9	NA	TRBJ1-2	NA	TGTGCCAGCAGCTTTCCGGGGGACTATGGCTACACCTTC	CASSFPGDYGYTF
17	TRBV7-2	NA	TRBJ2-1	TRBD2	TGTGCCAGCAGCTTAGAGACTAGCGGGAGGGGGTACAATGAGCAGTTCTTC	CASSLETSGRGYNEQFF
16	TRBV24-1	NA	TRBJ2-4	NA	TGTGCCACCAGTGATTCCCGGGCCCGAGCCAAAAACATTCAGTACTTC	CATSDSRARAKNIQYF
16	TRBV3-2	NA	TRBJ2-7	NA	TGTGCCAGCAGCACCCGGACTAGCGGGAGGGTCTACGAGCAGTACTTC	CASSTRTSGRVYEQYF
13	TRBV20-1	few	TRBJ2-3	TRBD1	TGCAGAGTTGGACAGGGGGCAGAAGATACGCAGTATTTT	CRVGQGAEDTQYF
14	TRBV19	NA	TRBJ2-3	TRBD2	TGTGCCAGTAGAACTAGCGGGAGGCCCGATACGCAGTATTTT	CASRTSGRPDTQYF
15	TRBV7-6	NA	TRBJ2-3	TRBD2	TGTGCCAGCAGCTTATCGACTAGCGTCACAGATACGCAGTATTTT	CASSLSTSVTDTQYF
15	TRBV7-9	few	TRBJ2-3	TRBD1	TGTGCCAGCAGCATCAGGACAGGGAGCACAGATACGCAGTATTTT	CASSIRTGSTDTQYF
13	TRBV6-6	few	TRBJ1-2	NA	TGTGCCAGCAGTTACTCGAGGCAGGATGGCTACACCTTC	CASSYSRQDGYTF
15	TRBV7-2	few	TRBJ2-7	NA	TGTGCCAGCAGCGAGGGGGGATATCTCTCCTACGAGCAGTACTTC	CASSEGGYLSYEQYF
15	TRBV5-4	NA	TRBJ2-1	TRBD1	TGTGCCAGCACCACCCCTACAGGGGGAGGCCATGAGCAGTTCTTC	CASTTPTGGGHEQFF
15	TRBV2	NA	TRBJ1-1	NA	TGTGCCAGCAGTGCCAGGCGGCAGGGGACCACTGAAGCTTTCTTT	CASSARRQGTTEAFF
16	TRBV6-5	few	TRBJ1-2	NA	TGTGCCAGCAGTTACCTGTGGGGGTCCGCCGACTATGGCTACACCTTC	CASSYLWGSADYGYTF